This T cell receptor beta chain is from a study of blood T cell repertoires in COVID-19. Across the whole study: Some COVID-19 samples were acute and others convalescent; all came from the United States, Italy and Spain. Sample material is recorded as cDNA or gDNA derived from T cells, B-cell-depleted T cells, or PBMCs.

The data were produced by immunoSEQ multiplex PCR, yet TCRdb's version contains in-frame clones alone and is incomplete. The sample lists nearly 250,000 clones, around 90% occurring once. Germline-derived CDR1 and CDR2 are SGHAT and FQNNGV. Trimming stripped 8 bases from V and 6 bases from J, with 16 bases between. This CDR3 spans 13 amino acids. In terms of age and location, participants ranged from about 18 to 95 years and lived in about 25 US areas. Participants were placed into cohorts based on the clinical history they reported. The sample comprised PBMCs or T cells enriched from blood (not recorded which). The receptor was derived from a man over 45 who had been exposed to COVID-19. The chain couples TRBV11-2 to TRBJ1-1; TRBD1 might be the D (5 bases). The CDR3: CASLPWGGAEAFF. The DNA of the CDR3 is TGTGCCAGCCTGCCCTGGGGCGGAGCTGAAGCTTTCTTT. Complete variable domain (other parts from reference TRBV11-2 and TRBJ1-1): EAGVAQSPRYKIIEKRQSVAFWCNPISGHATLYWYQQILGQGPKLLIQFQNNGVVDDSQLPKDRFSAERLKGVDSTLKIQPAKLEDSAVYLCASLPWGGAEAFFGQGTRLTVV.